This record concerns one TCR beta chain sequence. Its cognate antigen is unknown. One end of the junction does not line up with germline, which may come from a read error. The sample originates from a study of glioma-infiltrating T cells. Study in general: WHO grade II oligodendrogliomas or astrocytomas, plus non-recurrent WHO grade IV glioblastomas, were sampled. Glioma patients had dexamethasone for six or fewer days before surgery.

Germline CDR1 reads DFQATT; CDR2 reads SNEGSKA (reference sequence). The CDR3 consists of 14 residues. Broader study findings: Very few CDR3 sequences were shared between tissue and blood. Non-neoplastic patients had below-expected tissue-blood divergence, while all gliomas exceeded expectation.

Using RNA template, CDR3s of TCR alpha and beta were amplified with iRepertoire arm-PCR. TCRdb passed the multiplex PCR reads through MiXCR, listing each CDR3 protein once. Seen here are a few hundred thousand distinct CDR3 sequences, roughly two fifths observed once, and the top ten hold 12%. Sequenced material: glioma tissue, nonneoplastic brain tissue, or PBMCs (not recorded which). The clonotype comes from a human donor with low-grade glioma or glioblastoma, undergoing nonglioma brain surgery, or in good health (not recorded which). The rearrangement links TRBV20-1 to TRBJ2-1; D remains unclear. The CDR3, as DNA: TGCAGTTCTAGAGACTTGAGCTCCTACAATGAGCAGTTCTTC. It translates to CSSRDLSSYNEQFF.